Listed below are T cell receptor beta chains from one sample, sequenced in a study of CD8+ T cells in alopecia areata. Assay: immunoSEQ multiplex PCR; the TCRdb copy retains only in-frame clones and omits some. The table shows roughly 100,000 clones, with around 44% occurring only once. The specimen was CD8+ T cells sorted from blood, collected at week 24, from a patient treated with tofacitinib. These TCRs come from a human donor with alopecia areata. CDR3s include the opening cysteine and the closing phenylalanine or tryptophan. The D gene is left open where the match is weak. Some rows have no size entry. The others give once, few or many, or a class for an expanded clone.

cdr3_aa: CASSPLPDKRGDQPQHF
cdr3_nt: TGCGCCAGCAGCCCACTTCCCGATAAGAGGGGGGATCAGCCCCAGCATTTT
v_call: TRBV4-1
j_call: TRBJ1-5
d_call: .
clone_size: .

cdr3_aa: CSAEGGLNTEAFF
cdr3_nt: TGCAGCGCCGAGGGAGGGCTGAACACTGAAGCTTTCTTT
v_call: TRBV29-1
j_call: TRBJ1-1
d_call: .
clone_size: few

cdr3_aa: CASSIIEGRDTEAFF
cdr3_nt: TGTGCCAGTAGTATAATCGAGGGGAGGGACACTGAAGCTTTCTTT
v_call: TRBV19
j_call: TRBJ1-1
d_call: .
clone_size: few

cdr3_aa: CASSPPAGETQYF
cdr3_nt: TGTGCCAGCAGCCCCCCTGCTGGGGAGACCCAGTACTTC
v_call: TRBV9
j_call: TRBJ2-5
d_call: .
clone_size: .

cdr3_aa: CASSPLGGSNQPQHF
cdr3_nt: TGTGCCAGCAGCCCCCTCGGGGGTAGCAATCAGCCCCAGCATTTT
v_call: TRBV7-9
j_call: TRBJ1-5
d_call: .
clone_size: .

cdr3_aa: CASSGPGNQPQHF
cdr3_nt: TGTGCCAGCAGCGGGCCCGGAAATCAGCCCCAGCATTTT
v_call: TRBV14
j_call: TRBJ1-5
d_call: .
clone_size: .

cdr3_aa: CASSLILAGSTGELFF
cdr3_nt: TGTGCCAGCAGCTTAATCCTAGCGGGGTCAACCGGGGAGCTGTTTTTT
v_call: TRBV5-4
j_call: TRBJ2-2
d_call: TRBD2
clone_size: few

cdr3_aa: CASSSSGTGGYGYTF
cdr3_nt: TGTGCCAGCAGCTCGTCCGGGACAGGGGGCTATGGCTACACCTTC
v_call: TRBV7-9
j_call: TRBJ1-2
d_call: TRBD1
clone_size: few

cdr3_aa: CASSDEGGHQETQYF
cdr3_nt: TGTGCCAGCAGCGACGAGGGCGGACACCAAGAGACCCAGTACTTC
v_call: TRBV7-8
j_call: TRBJ2-5
d_call: .
clone_size: .

cdr3_aa: CASSPRGDEQFF
cdr3_nt: TGTGCCAGCAGCCCACGAGGCGATGAGCAGTTCTTC
v_call: TRBV11-2
j_call: TRBJ2-1
d_call: .
clone_size: medium-sized

cdr3_aa: CSVDPSGSSTGELFF
cdr3_nt: TGCAGCGTTGATCCGAGCGGGAGTTCCACCGGGGAGCTGTTTTTT
v_call: TRBV29-1
j_call: TRBJ2-2
d_call: TRBD2
clone_size: few

cdr3_aa: CASSARQSGGYEQYF
cdr3_nt: TGTGCCAGTAGTGCAAGACAGTCCGGAGGGTACGAGCAGTACTTC
v_call: TRBV19
j_call: TRBJ2-7
d_call: .
clone_size: .

cdr3_aa: CASSLLGGSQETQYF
cdr3_nt: TGCGCCAGCAGCCTTTTGGGCGGGTCCCAAGAGACCCAGTACTTC
v_call: TRBV5-1
j_call: TRBJ2-5
d_call: .
clone_size: .

cdr3_aa: CASSLGTERNTEAFF
cdr3_nt: TGTGCCAGCAGCTTAGGGACAGAGAGGAACACTGAAGCTTTCTTT
v_call: TRBV7-2
j_call: TRBJ1-1
d_call: .
clone_size: .

cdr3_aa: CASSELAGRALAETQYF
cdr3_nt: TGTGCCAGCAGTGAATTGGCGGGTAGAGCTCTTGCAGAGACCCAGTACTTC
v_call: TRBV2
j_call: TRBJ2-5
d_call: .
clone_size: .

cdr3_aa: CSVEPSDAYEQYF
cdr3_nt: TGCAGCGTTGAACCCAGTGATGCCTACGAGCAGTACTTC
v_call: TRBV29-1
j_call: TRBJ2-7
d_call: .
clone_size: .

cdr3_aa: CASSQEWGSNTEAFF
cdr3_nt: TGCGCCAGCAGCCAAGAGTGGGGATCAAACACTGAAGCTTTCTTT
v_call: TRBV4-3
j_call: TRBJ1-1
d_call: .
clone_size: .

cdr3_aa: CASTHRWGRGPGELFF
cdr3_nt: TGTGCCAGCACTCACAGATGGGGGAGGGGACCCGGGGAGCTGTTTTTT
v_call: TRBV28
j_call: TRBJ2-2
d_call: TRBD2
clone_size: few

cdr3_aa: CSVEGSGSPHEQYF
cdr3_nt: TGCAGCGTTGAAGGAAGTGGGAGCCCCCACGAGCAGTACTTC
v_call: TRBV29-1
j_call: TRBJ2-7
d_call: .
clone_size: .

cdr3_aa: CASRHRDRGTDTQYF
cdr3_nt: TGTGCCAGCAGACACCGGGACAGGGGCACAGATACGCAGTATTTT
v_call: TRBV6-5
j_call: TRBJ2-3
d_call: TRBD1
clone_size: .

cdr3_aa: CASVLQNLGRNYGYTF
cdr3_nt: TGTGCCAGCGTACTCCAGAATCTCGGGCGTAACTATGGCTACACCTTC
v_call: TRBV28
j_call: TRBJ1-2
d_call: .
clone_size: medium-sized

cdr3_aa: CASSPSGSADEQFF
cdr3_nt: TGTGCCAGCAGTCCGAGCGGGAGTGCGGATGAGCAGTTCTTC
v_call: TRBV28
j_call: TRBJ2-1
d_call: TRBD2
clone_size: .

cdr3_aa: CASSQISTAAGQFF
cdr3_nt: TGTGCCAGCAGCCAAATCTCTACGGCCGCGGGGCAGTTCTTC
v_call: TRBV7-9
j_call: TRBJ2-1
d_call: .
clone_size: few

cdr3_aa: CASSLTGPGTGGDSRFF
cdr3_nt: TGTGCCAGCAGTCTGACCGGTCCCGGGACAGGGGGCGACTCTCGGTTCTTC
v_call: TRBV28
j_call: TRBJ2-1
d_call: TRBD1
clone_size: many

cdr3_aa: CASSGQLNEQFF
cdr3_nt: TGCGCCAGCAGCGGGCAATTGAATGAGCAGTTCTTC
v_call: TRBV5-1
j_call: TRBJ2-1
d_call: .
clone_size: .

cdr3_aa: CSVEDYEQFF
cdr3_nt: TGCAGCGTTGAGGATTATGAGCAGTTCTTC
v_call: TRBV29-1
j_call: TRBJ2-1
d_call: .
clone_size: .

cdr3_aa: CASKWGNAPTYEQYF
cdr3_nt: TGTGCCAGTAAATGGGGAAACGCACCAACCTACGAGCAGTACTTC
v_call: TRBV19
j_call: TRBJ2-7
d_call: .
clone_size: .

cdr3_aa: CASSLGPRLAPNTEELFF
cdr3_nt: TGTGCCAGCTCCCTGGGCCCGCGACTAGCGCCGAACACCGAGGAGCTGTTTTTT
v_call: TRBV18
j_call: TRBJ2-2
d_call: TRBD2
clone_size: .

cdr3_aa: CASSQVPLDYNEQFF
cdr3_nt: TGTGCCAGCAGCCAAGTTCCACTAGATTACAATGAGCAGTTCTTC
v_call: TRBV4-2
j_call: TRBJ2-1
d_call: .
clone_size: few

cdr3_aa: CASSQEGSNEQFF
cdr3_nt: TGCGCCAGCAGCCAAGAGGGTTCCAATGAGCAGTTCTTC
v_call: TRBV23-1
j_call: TRBJ2-1
d_call: .
clone_size: many

cdr3_aa: CASSFPLAGGSHEQYF
cdr3_nt: TGTGCCAGCAGTTTCCCTCTAGCGGGAGGGTCCCACGAGCAGTACTTC
v_call: TRBV28
j_call: TRBJ2-7
d_call: TRBD2
clone_size: .

cdr3_aa: CASSNLVADTEAFF
cdr3_nt: TGTGCCAGCAGTAATCTGGTGGCGGACACTGAAGCTTTCTTT
v_call: TRBV27
j_call: TRBJ1-1
d_call: .
clone_size: .

cdr3_aa: CASSSRTSRHASYEQYF
cdr3_nt: TGTGCCAGCAGCTCACGGACTAGCCGACACGCCTCCTACGAGCAGTACTTC
v_call: TRBV7-9
j_call: TRBJ2-7
d_call: TRBD2
clone_size: .

cdr3_aa: CASSLARAEAFF
cdr3_nt: TGTGCCAGCAGCCTCGCGCGGGCTGAAGCTTTCTTT
v_call: TRBV14
j_call: TRBJ1-1
d_call: .
clone_size: few

cdr3_aa: CASSLAPTETQYF
cdr3_nt: TGTGCCAGCAGCTTAGCTCCTACCGAGACCCAGTACTTC
v_call: TRBV11-2
j_call: TRBJ2-5
d_call: .
clone_size: .

cdr3_aa: CASSEGTGDEQFF
cdr3_nt: TGTGCCAGCAGCGAAGGGACCGGGGATGAGCAGTTCTTC
v_call: TRBV9
j_call: TRBJ2-1
d_call: .
clone_size: few

cdr3_aa: CASSLSPAGGAGTTEAFF
cdr3_nt: TGTGCCAGCAGTTTATCCCCTGCGGGGGGCGCCGGAACAACTGAAGCTTTCTTT
v_call: TRBV27
j_call: TRBJ1-1
d_call: .
clone_size: .

cdr3_aa: CASSVGEGHGTDTQYF
cdr3_nt: TGTGCCAGCAGCGTAGGCGAGGGCCATGGGACAGATACGCAGTATTTT
v_call: TRBV9
j_call: TRBJ2-3
d_call: .
clone_size: .

cdr3_aa: CASSWGDYYEQYF
cdr3_nt: TGTGCCAGTTCCTGGGGCGACTACTACGAGCAGTACTTC
v_call: TRBV19
j_call: TRBJ2-7
d_call: .
clone_size: .

cdr3_aa: CASSLYLAGTPPVYEQYF
cdr3_nt: TGTGCCAGCAGCCTTTACTTGGCCGGGACACCACCTGTCTACGAGCAGTACTTC
v_call: TRBV7-2
j_call: TRBJ2-7
d_call: .
clone_size: .

cdr3_aa: CASRTDSREQYF
cdr3_nt: TGTGCCAGCAGAACCGACAGTCGCGAGCAGTACTTC
v_call: TRBV16
j_call: TRBJ2-7
d_call: .
clone_size: many

cdr3_aa: CASSLTSGDYNEQFF
cdr3_nt: TGCGCCAGCAGCTTGACTAGCGGGGATTACAATGAGCAGTTCTTC
v_call: TRBV5-1
j_call: TRBJ2-1
d_call: TRBD2
clone_size: .

cdr3_aa: CSVKDRASSGNTIYF
cdr3_nt: TGCAGCGTGAAAGACAGGGCCAGCTCTGGAAACACCATATATTTT
v_call: TRBV29-1
j_call: TRBJ1-3
d_call: TRBD1
clone_size: .

cdr3_aa: CASSLASPDTQYF
cdr3_nt: TGTGCCAGCAGCTTAGCCTCCCCAGATACGCAGTATTTT
v_call: TRBV7-9
j_call: TRBJ2-3
d_call: .
clone_size: .

cdr3_aa: CASSQGGASQETQYF
cdr3_nt: TGCGCCAGCAGCCAAGGCGGGGCCTCCCAAGAGACCCAGTACTTC
v_call: TRBV4-3
j_call: TRBJ2-5
d_call: .
clone_size: .

cdr3_aa: CSVETGDTGELFF
cdr3_nt: TGCAGCGTTGAAACGGGTGACACCGGGGAGCTGTTTTTT
v_call: TRBV29-1
j_call: TRBJ2-2
d_call: .
clone_size: .

cdr3_aa: CASSQTGAQYF
cdr3_nt: TGCGCCAGCAGCCAAACAGGGGCTCAGTACTTC
v_call: TRBV4-1
j_call: TRBJ2-5
d_call: TRBD1
clone_size: .

cdr3_aa: CASRSEEGDYGYTF
cdr3_nt: TGTGCCAGCAGGAGCGAAGAGGGTGACTATGGCTACACCTTC
v_call: TRBV6-1
j_call: TRBJ1-2
d_call: .
clone_size: .

cdr3_aa: CASSQEAGSGANVLTF
cdr3_nt: TGCGCCAGCAGCCAAGAGGCGGGCTCTGGGGCCAACGTCCTGACTTTC
v_call: TRBV4-3
j_call: TRBJ2-6
d_call: .
clone_size: few

cdr3_aa: CASSYLDGDGYTF
cdr3_nt: TGTGCCAGCAGTTACTTGGACGGGGATGGCTACACCTTC
v_call: TRBV6-6
j_call: TRBJ1-2
d_call: .
clone_size: few

cdr3_aa: CASTPRGVNTEAFF
cdr3_nt: TGTGCCAGCACCCCCAGGGGAGTGAACACTGAAGCTTTCTTT
v_call: TRBV27
j_call: TRBJ1-1
d_call: .
clone_size: .

cdr3_aa: CSVGAGFEEAFF
cdr3_nt: TGCAGCGTTGGTGCAGGGTTTGAGGAAGCTTTCTTT
v_call: TRBV29-1
j_call: TRBJ1-1
d_call: .
clone_size: .

cdr3_aa: CASSHRQGSYEQYF
cdr3_nt: TGTGCCAGCAGTCACAGACAGGGAAGCTACGAGCAGTACTTC
v_call: TRBV27
j_call: TRBJ2-7
d_call: TRBD1
clone_size: .